A single sample is the source of the 19 T cell receptor beta chains below, sequenced in a study of blood T cell repertoires in COVID-19. Generated by immunoSEQ multiplex PCR, the TCRdb table keeps only in-frame clones and is missing some. The table includes roughly 380,000 clones, roughly nine tenths detected once. The sequenced sample was peripheral blood. Receptors were obtained from a woman aged 55-69 years with COVID-19, enrolled during active disease.

J is TRBJ1-2 and V is TRBV7-9, with TRBD1 matching 8 bases. Germline loops: CDR1 SEHNR, CDR2 FQNEAQ (reference sequence). CDR3 length: 14 amino acids. V was pared by 4 bases and J by 8 bases, with 9 bases of the junction left unmatched. CDR3 coding DNA: TGTGCCAGCAGCTCGTCAGGGGGCGTAGGCGGCTACACCTTC. As protein: CASSSSGGVGGYTF.

The V and J genes are TRBV24-1 and TRBJ2-1; D unresolved. Per germline, CDR1 KGHDR and CDR2 SFDVKD. CDR3 size: 14 residues. Trimming left V 6 bases short and J 4 bases short, with 12 bases between. The CDR3 reads CATSPPPAYNEQFF. The CDR3 nucleotides read TGTGCCACCAGTCCCCCCCCCGCGTACAATGAGCAGTTCTTC.

The gene calls are TRBV20-1 and TRBJ1-2; perhaps TRBD1 as D (5 bases). From germline, CDR1 is DFQATT and CDR2 SNEGSKA (reference sequence). There are 11 residues in the CDR3. The V and J ends lost 6 bases and 5 bases respectively, with 10 bases between them. The CDR3 bases are TGCAGTGCCAAACAGGTATATGGCTACACCTTC. Translated, it gives CSAKQVYGYTF.

The chain couples TRBV6-1 to TRBJ1-1; no clear D. Germline CDR1 and CDR2: MNHNS and SASEGT. The CDR3 contains 15 residues. The V and J ends lost 6 bases and 0 bases respectively, with 14 bases between them. CDR3 coding DNA: TGTGCCAGCAGGGCCTGGACTGAGATGAACACTGAAGCTTTCTTT. Its protein is CASRAWTEMNTEAFF.

The chain joins TRBV6-6 to TRBJ2-1, with TRBD2 matching over 9 bases. Germline loops: CDR1 MNHNY, CDR2 SVGAGI (reference sequence). The ends lost 6 bases at V and 5 bases at J; junction bases unmatched: 8. This CDR3 comprises 15 residues. The CDR3 sequence: CASSKVAGDHNEQFF. The CDR3 DNA sequence: TGTGCCAGCAGCAAAGTAGCGGGAGACCACAATGAGCAGTTCTTC.

V usage is TRBV27 and J usage is TRBJ1-1, with a possible D match to TRBD1 (5 bases). The CDR3 is made up of 14 amino acids. The germline gives CDR1 MNHEY, CDR2 SMNVEV (reference sequence). V lost 3 bases and J 0 bases, leaving 8 bases between the germline ends. The CDR3: CASSFHRMNTEAFF. The CDR3 nucleotides are TGTGCCAGCAGTTTTCACAGGATGAACACTGAAGCTTTCTTT.

The V call is TRBV4-1, the J call TRBJ2-7; TRBD2 aligns across 9 bases. The CDR3 has 13 amino acids. With 3 bases clipped from V and 5 bases from J, the junction kept 2 bases outside the gene matches. The germline CDR1 and CDR2 sequences are MGHRA and YSYEKL. Here the CDR3 reads CASSQTSGHEQYF. CDR3 nucleotide sequence: TGCGCCAGCAGCCAGACTAGCGGCCACGAGCAGTACTTC.

CDR3 sequence reads: CASSQDRGFLFF. The CDR3 DNA reads as TGTGCCAGCAGCCAAGATAGGGGCTTTCTGTTTTTT. The chain is built from TRBV4-2 and TRBJ1-4; the D gene is possibly TRBD1 (5 bases). Germline lookup yields CDR1 LGHNA and CDR2 YNFKEQ. The V gene lost 0 bases and the J gene lost 14 bases, with 10 bases spanning the gap. The CDR3 has 12 amino acids.

The chain employs TRBV30 and TRBJ2-5; 7 bases are shared with TRBD1. This CDR3 has 15 residues. V trimming: 4 bases; J trimming: 1 base; junction bases outside the gene matches: 9. Per the germline V gene, CDR1 is GTSNPN and CDR2 is SVGIG (reference sequence). CDR3 nucleotides: TGTGCCTGGAACCTCCCGACAGGGATCCAAGAGACCCAGTACTTC. Translation gives CAWNLPTGIQETQYF. Full variable domain (missing parts from reference TRBV30 and TRBJ2-5): SQTIHQWPATLVQPVGSPLSLECTVEGTSNPNLYWYRQAAGRGLQLLFYSVGIGQISSEVPQNLSASRPQDRQFILSSKKLLLSDSGFYLCAWNLPTGIQETQYFGPGTRLLVL.

The V and J genes are TRBV15 and TRBJ1-4, with 8 bases matching TRBD1. Germline-derived CDR1 and CDR2 are LNHNV and YYDKDF (reference sequence). The junction had 10 bases not matched to a gene; V was cut back by 1 base and J by 3 bases. The CDR3 has 18 amino acids. CDR3 nucleotides: TGTGCCACCAGCAGAGGGTCGGGACAGGTGAACGCTAATGAAAAACTGTTTTTT. This sequence encodes CATSRGSGQVNANEKLFF.

This sequence joins TRBV27 and TRBJ2-1; 14 positions agree with TRBD2. V lost 3 bases to trimming and J lost 6 bases; unmatched junction nucleotides: 1. The CDR3 is made up of 15 amino acids. Germline V lookup: CDR1 MNHEY, CDR2 SMNVEV (reference sequence). The CDR3 nucleotides are TGTGCCAGCAGTTTGGGGACTAGCGGGGGCAATGAGCAGTTCTTC. Protein sequence: CASSLGTSGGNEQFF.

The chain couples TRBV2 to TRBJ2-7, with 8 bases fitting TRBD1. CDR3 length: 14 residues. Trimming removed 6 bases from V and 3 bases from J; junction bases left unmatched: 7. Germline-derived CDR1 and CDR2 are SNHLY and FYNNEI. The CDR3 DNA reads as TGTGCCAGCAGGAAGGGACAGGCCGACTACGAGCAGTACTTC. The encoded protein is CASRKGQADYEQYF.

The V call is TRBV18, the J call TRBJ1-1, with D hard to call. This CDR3 is 12 amino acids long. Per germline, CDR1 KGHSH and CDR2 LQKENI. Trimming left V 3 bases short and J 3 bases short, with 5 bases between. CDR3 DNA: TGTGCCAGCTCACCTTCGTACACTGAAGCTTTCTTT. It translates to CASSPSYTEAFF.

This clone was seen only once. The chain uses TRBV5-1 and TRBJ1-1; 8 bases match TRBD1. Germline V gives CDR1 SGHRS, CDR2 YFSETQ. Trimming at V came to 1 base and at J to 2 bases, leaving 4 bases not matched to a gene. This CDR3 has 15 amino acids. The CDR3 loop reads CASSLNQGANTEAFF. The CDR3 nucleotides are TGCGCCAGCAGCTTGAATCAGGGGGCAAACACTGAAGCTTTCTTT.

The chain joins TRBV7-9 to TRBJ1-1, with D possibly TRBD1 on 5 matching bases. V lost 6 bases and J 0 bases, leaving 11 bases between the germline ends. This CDR3 spans 14 amino acids. Germline CDR1 is SEHNR and CDR2 is FQNEAQ (reference sequence). The DNA of the CDR3 is TGTGCCAGCAGTCACAGGCAGATGAACACTGAAGCTTTCTTT. This codes for CASSHRQMNTEAFF.

This sequence joins TRBV5-1 and TRBJ2-2; 12 bases line up with TRBD2. The CDR3 contains 16 residues. V shed 5 bases, J shed 5 bases, and the junction held 7 bases outside the gene matches. Germline CDR1 and CDR2: SGHRS and YFSETQ. For the CDR3, the DNA is TGCGCCAGCAGTTTGACTAGCGGGGGTAGGACCGGGGAGCTGTTTTTT. Amino acid sequence: CASSLTSGGRTGELFF.

The V gene is TRBV28, the J gene TRBJ1-5; no firm D call. Trimming shortened V by 5 bases and J by 2 bases, and 13 bases separated the two germline ends. This CDR3 contains 15 residues. Germline values: CDR1 MDHEN, CDR2 SYDVKM. The CDR3 is CASSLVQWGNQPQHF. CDR3 in DNA: TGTGCCAGCAGTCTAGTCCAATGGGGCAATCAGCCCCAGCATTTT.

The CDR3 sequence is CASSLGQGPANYGYTF. CDR3 sequence (DNA): TGTGCCAGCAGCTTAGGTCAGGGGCCAGCTAACTATGGCTACACCTTC. V and J are TRBV7-8 and TRBJ1-2; D might be TRBD1 (6 bases). This CDR3 is built from 16 residues. Germline loops: CDR1 SGHVS, CDR2 FQNEAQ. Trimming removed 1 base from V and 0 bases from J, with 12 bases in between.

J is TRBJ1-6 and V is TRBV18; 7 positions match TRBD1. Trimming cost V 5 bases and J 5 bases; bases outside gene matches: 6. There are 15 residues in the CDR3. Germline V gene data show CDR1 as KGHSH and CDR2 as LQKENI. The CDR3 region has the DNA TGTGCCAGCTCATCAGGACAGGCAGATAATTCACCCCTCCACTTT. Translating gives CASSSGQADNSPLHF. The variable domain in full, with the rest retrieved from reference TRBV18 and TRBJ1-6, is NAGVMQNPRHLVRRRGQEARLRCSPMKGHSHVYWYRQLPEEGLKFMVYLQKENIIDESGMPKERFSAEFPKEGPSILRIQQVVRGDSAAYFCASSSGQADNSPLHFGNGTRLTVT.